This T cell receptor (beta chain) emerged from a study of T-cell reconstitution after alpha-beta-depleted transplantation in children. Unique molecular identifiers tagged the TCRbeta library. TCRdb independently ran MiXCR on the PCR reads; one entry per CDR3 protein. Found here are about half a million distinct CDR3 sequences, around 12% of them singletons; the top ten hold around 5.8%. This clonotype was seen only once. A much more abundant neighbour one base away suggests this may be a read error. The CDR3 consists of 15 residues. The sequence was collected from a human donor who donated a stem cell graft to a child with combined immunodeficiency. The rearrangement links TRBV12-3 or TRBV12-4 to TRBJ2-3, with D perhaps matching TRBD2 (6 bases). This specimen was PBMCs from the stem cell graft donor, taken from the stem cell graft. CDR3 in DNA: TGTGCCAGCAGTCGCCGTGGAGGGCTCTCAGATACGGAGTATTTT. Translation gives CASSRRGGLSDTEYF.